This entry describes one T cell receptor (beta chain). The sample originates from a study of cytomegalovirus exposure and HLA in healthy donors. With 60 Vbeta and 13 Jbeta primers, the PCR was carried out. Repertoires were generated with immunoSEQ multiplex PCR, while TCRdb's copy carries only in-frame clones and drops some. The sample lists 150,000 or so clones, roughly 75% occurring once. V lost 4 bases, J lost 4 bases, and 7 bases stayed unmatched. This CDR3 region has 16 residues. From germline, CDR1 is SEHNR and CDR2 FQNEAQ (reference sequence). The source is a female donor in good health and CMV-seronegative. Sequencing was done on a sample of PBMCs. The chain employs TRBV7-9 and TRBJ1-4, with 9 bases lining up with TRBD1. The CDR3 coding sequence is TGTGCCAGCAGCTACGACCGGGACAGGGATAATGAAAAACTGTTTTTT. Protein: CASSYDRDRDNEKLFF.